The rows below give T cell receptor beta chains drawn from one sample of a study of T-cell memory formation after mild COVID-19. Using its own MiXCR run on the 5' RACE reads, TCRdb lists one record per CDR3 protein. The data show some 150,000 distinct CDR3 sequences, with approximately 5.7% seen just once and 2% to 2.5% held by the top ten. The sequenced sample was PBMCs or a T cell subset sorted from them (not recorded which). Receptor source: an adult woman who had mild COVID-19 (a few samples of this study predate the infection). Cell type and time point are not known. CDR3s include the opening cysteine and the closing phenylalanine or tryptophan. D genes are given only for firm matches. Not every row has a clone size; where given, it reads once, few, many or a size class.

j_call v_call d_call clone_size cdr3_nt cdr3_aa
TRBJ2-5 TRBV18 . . TGTGCCAGCTCACCACCGGGACGGTACCAAGAGACCCAGTACTTC CASSPPGRYQETQYF
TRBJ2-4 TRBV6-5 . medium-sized TGTGCCAGCAGTTCCGGCCCAGGAAACATTCAGTACTTC CASSSGPGNIQYF
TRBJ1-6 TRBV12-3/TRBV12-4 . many TGTGCCAGCAGTTTTGACAGGAATTCACCCCTCCACTTT CASSFDRNSPLHF
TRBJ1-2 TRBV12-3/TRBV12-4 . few TGTGCCAGCAGTTTCCAGGGGCCTAACTATGGCTACACCTTC CASSFQGPNYGYTF
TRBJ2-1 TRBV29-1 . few TGCAGCGTTGAAGGGTCGGGACGGACCTCCAACAATGAGCAGTTCTTC CSVEGSGRTSNNEQFF
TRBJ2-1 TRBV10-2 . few TGCGCCAGCAGTGTATTGCGGAACCAGCAGTTCTTC CASSVLRNQQFF
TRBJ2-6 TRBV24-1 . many TGTGCCACCAGTGTACGTTTTGAGAGCTCTGGGGCCAACGTCCTGACTTTC CATSVRFESSGANVLTF
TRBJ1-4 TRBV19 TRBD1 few TGTGCCAGTAGTAAAGGACAGGGTGAAAAACTGTTTTTT CASSKGQGEKLFF
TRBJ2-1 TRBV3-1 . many TGTGCCAGCAGCCTCCCTACAGGATCCGAGCAGTTCTTC CASSLPTGSEQFF
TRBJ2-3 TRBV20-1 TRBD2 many TGCAGTGCTAAGGGACTAGCGGGAGGCCGGGTAGATACGCAGTATTTT CSAKGLAGGRVDTQYF
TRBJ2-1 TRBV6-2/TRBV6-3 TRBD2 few TGTGCCAGCAGTCCACATAGCGGGAAGTATGAGCAGTTCTTC CASSPHSGKYEQFF
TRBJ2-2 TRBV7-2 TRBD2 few TGTGCCAGCCGGGAGGGCGGTAACACCGGGGAGCTGTTTTTT CASREGGNTGELFF
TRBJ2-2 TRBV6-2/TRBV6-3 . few TGTGCCAGCAGGAATTATCTCCCAGGGCGAACCGGGGAGCTGTTTTTT CASRNYLPGRTGELFF
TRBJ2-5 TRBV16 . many TGTGCCAGCAGCCCAGGAGGACGCCACCAAGAGACCCAGTACTTC CASSPGGRHQETQYF
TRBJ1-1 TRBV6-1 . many TGTGCCAGCAGTGCGAACCAGAGGGAAGCTTTCTTT CASSANQREAFF
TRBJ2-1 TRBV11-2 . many TGTGCCAGCAGCTTCGTTAGGGGCTACGGTGAGCAGTTCTTC CASSFVRGYGEQFF
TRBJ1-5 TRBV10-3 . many TGTGCCACCGGAACCTATGTAGATCAGCCCCAGCATTTT CATGTYVDQPQHF
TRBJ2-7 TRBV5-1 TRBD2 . TGCGCCAGCAGCTTGAGCCTAGCGGGATCCTACGAGCAGTACTTC CASSLSLAGSYEQYF
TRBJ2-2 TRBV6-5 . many TGTGCCAGCAGTCGGGACGGCCGGAGGACCGGGGAGCTGTTTTTT CASSRDGRRTGELFF
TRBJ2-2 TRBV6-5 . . TGTGCCAGCAGTTACGGTGCGGGGCGGGCCGGGGAGCTGTTTTTT CASSYGAGRAGELFF
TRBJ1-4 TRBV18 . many TGTGCCAGCTCGGCCCAGCGCGCAACTAATGAAAAACTGTTTTTT CASSAQRATNEKLFF
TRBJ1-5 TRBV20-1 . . TGCAGTGCTAGTAGAGGGGGTAGCGTTAGCAATCAGCCCCAGCATTTT CSASRGGSVSNQPQHF
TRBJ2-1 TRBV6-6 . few TGTGCCAGCAGCCAAGCCGGCTCGAGGACCTACAATGAGCAGTTCTTC CASSQAGSRTYNEQFF
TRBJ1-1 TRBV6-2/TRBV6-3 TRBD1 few TGTGCCAGCAGTTCTCCGACAGGGACTGAAGCTTTCTTT CASSSPTGTEAFF
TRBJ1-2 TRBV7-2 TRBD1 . TGTGCCATATCGGGGACAGGAGCTAACTATGGCTACACCTTC CAISGTGANYGYTF
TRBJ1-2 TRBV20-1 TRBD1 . TGCAGTGCCCCCCCGGGACAGCTAAACTATGGCTACACCTTC CSAPPGQLNYGYTF
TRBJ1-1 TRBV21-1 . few TGTGCCACGGCCCTGTGGGCAGGAATTGAAGCTTTCTTT CATALWAGIEAFF
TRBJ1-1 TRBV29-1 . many TGCAGCGTTGAGCGGGGGGTAGGTACTGAAGCTTTCTTT CSVERGVGTEAFF
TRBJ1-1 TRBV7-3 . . TGTGCCAGCAGCTTAAGGGGCGGAACGAACACTGAAGCTTTCTTT CASSLRGGTNTEAFF
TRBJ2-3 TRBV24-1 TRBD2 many TGTGCCACCAGTGATTACCGAGCGGGGGGGACGAATACGCAGTATTTT CATSDYRAGGTNTQYF
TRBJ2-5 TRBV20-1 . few TGCAGTGCTACAGTCCAAGAGACCCAGTACTTC CSATVQETQYF
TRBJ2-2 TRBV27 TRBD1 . TGTGCCAGCAGTTTAGGGTCGGGGACAGGGGGCACCGGGGAGCTGTTTTTT CASSLGSGTGGTGELFF
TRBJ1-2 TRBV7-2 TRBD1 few TGTGCCAGCAGACGAAGGGGAGGGGGCGACTATGGCTACACCTTC CASRRRGGGDYGYTF
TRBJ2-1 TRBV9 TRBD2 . TGTGCCAGCAGCGTAGGTAGCGGGGCCTACAATGAGCAGTTCTTC CASSVGSGAYNEQFF
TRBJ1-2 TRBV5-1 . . TGCGCCAGCAGCCAAGACCTGGGAGGCTACACCTTC CASSQDLGGYTF
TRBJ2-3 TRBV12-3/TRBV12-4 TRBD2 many TGTGCCAGCAGTTCAGCGGGGGGCGTCACAGATACGCAGTATTTT CASSSAGGVTDTQYF
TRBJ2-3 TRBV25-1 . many TGTGCCAGCAGTGTCGAAAGGAGCACAGATACGCAGTATTTT CASSVERSTDTQYF
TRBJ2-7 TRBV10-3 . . TGTGCCATCAGTGATGGCTCCTACGAGCAGTACTTC CAISDGSYEQYF
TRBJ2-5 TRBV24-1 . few TGTGCCACCAGTGCCGACGGTCAGGGTCTTGAAGAGACCCAGTACTTC CATSADGQGLEETQYF
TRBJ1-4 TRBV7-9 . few TGTGCCAGCAGCTTACCAGGGGCAACTAATGAAAAACTGTTTTTT CASSLPGATNEKLFF
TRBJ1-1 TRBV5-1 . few TGCGCCAGCAGCTTGGAATGGGGGGTGGGCACTGAAGCTTTCTTT CASSLEWGVGTEAFF
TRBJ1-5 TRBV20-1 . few TGCAGTGCTAGAGATCAAGAGACAGTCGGGTGGCCCCAGCATTTT CSARDQETVGWPQHF
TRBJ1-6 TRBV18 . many TGTGCCAGCTCACCCCAGGGGAGCTATAATTCACCCCTCCACTTT CASSPQGSYNSPLHF
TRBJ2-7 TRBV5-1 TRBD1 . TGCGCCAGCAGCTTGGAAGGGACAGGGGGCTACGAGCAGTACTTC CASSLEGTGGYEQYF
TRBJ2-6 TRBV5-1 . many TGCGCCAGCAGCTTCCAACCCCCAGCTGGGGCCAACGTCCTGACTTTC CASSFQPPAGANVLTF
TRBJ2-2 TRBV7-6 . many TGTGCCAGCAGCTTAGACAGACCGAACACCGGGGAGCTGTTTTTT CASSLDRPNTGELFF
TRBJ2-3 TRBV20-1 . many TGCAGTGCTCCCCCGGAGACTGGGCGTCCAGATACGCAGTATTTT CSAPPETGRPDTQYF
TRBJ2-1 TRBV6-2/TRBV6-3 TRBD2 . TGTGCCAGCAGTTACTCCCTAGCGGGAGTCCACCCTTACAATGAGCAGTTCTTC CASSYSLAGVHPYNEQFF
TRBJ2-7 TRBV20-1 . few TGCAGTGCTATAAAAACAGGGCACGAGCAGTACTTC CSAIKTGHEQYF
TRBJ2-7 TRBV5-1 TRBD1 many TGCGCCAGCAGCTTGTTACAGGGGGCCTACGAGCAGTACTTC CASSLLQGAYEQYF
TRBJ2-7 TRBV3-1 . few TGTGCCAGCAGCCAACCTCAGGGGAAATCCTACGAGCAGTACTTC CASSQPQGKSYEQYF
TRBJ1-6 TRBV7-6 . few TGTGCCAGCAGCTTGCTGTCAGGGTCAGTGTCACCCCTCCACTTT CASSLLSGSVSPLHF
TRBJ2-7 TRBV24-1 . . TGTGCCACCAGTGGTACCACAGGGAACAACTACGAGCAGTACTTC CATSGTTGNNYEQYF